This paragraph covers one TCR beta chain sequence. This clonotype appeared a few times. The antigen this receptor binds is unknown. Per-base qualities were not stored, and no clone one base away is much larger. The source of the sample is a study of response to subunit inactivated influenza vaccine listed by TCRdb under 2018. Study-level background: The study used deep quantitative T cell receptor repertoire profiling to track responses to a trivalent subunit inactivated influenza vaccine. What the authors observed across the whole study: It was suggested by the authors that each seasonal influenza vaccination may recruit only a limited number of new T cells.

V sheds 3 bases and J sheds 4 bases, leaving 9 bases between their ends. Inclusive of the bounding cysteine and phenylalanine, the CDR3 is 13 residues long. The DNA shown is the 39-base CDR3, in frame from base 1. Library generation was performed with RT-PCR. Sequenced on an Illumina HiSeq 2500. Using fastp at Q25 and MiXCR, TCRdb reprocessed the public reads and kept productive beta chains. Duplicate CDR3 protein sequences are folded into a single record with the most common DNA and genes. This sample gives fewer than 800,000 distinct CDR3 sequences in total; 15% to 19% of them show up just once. In total, the top ten clones hold more than 9% of the sample.

The chain is assembled from TRBV12-3 or TRBV12-4 and TRBJ1-1, with the D gene not confidently named. The clonotype comes from a man aged 45-65 years who received an inactivated influenza vaccine. Donor details come from another sample of the same person, matched by shared clones. Sample: PBMCs from blood, taken roughly 13 days after vaccination. The CDR3 has the sequence CASSFDAGTEAFF. DNA sequence: TGTGCCAGCAGTTTCGATGCGGGCACTGAAGCTTTCTTT.